This T cell receptor (beta chain) was sequenced for a study of blood T cell repertoires in COVID-19. This CDR3 has 14 amino acids. V was shortened by 4 bases and J by 8 bases, with 15 bases between the two germline ends. Germline CDR1 is LNHDA and CDR2 is SQIVND (reference sequence). In the authors' workflow: Estimation of nucleated cell counts was performed using reference gene primer amplification. The repertoire was sequenced with immunoSEQ multiplex PCR; TCRdb's copy has only in-frame clones and lacks some. That table gives V, J and clone size, and the DNA gave D and trimming. The sample includes over 200,000 clones, over 75% of them seen just once.

The origin of this receptor is a man aged 80 or over with acute or convalescent COVID-19. This sequence joins TRBV19 and TRBJ2-1, with D possibly matching TRBD1 (5 bases). Sequenced input: peripheral blood. The CDR3 DNA reads as TGTGCCAGTAGTACCCTCAGCAGGGCGTATGAGCAGTTCTTC. Translating it yields CASSTLSRAYEQFF.